The rows below give T cell receptor beta chains drawn from one sample of a study of blood T cells in healthy people across ages. TCRdb independently ran MiXCR on the 5' RACE reads; one entry per CDR3 protein. The data show about 800,000 distinct CDR3 sequences, 20% to 25% seen once. This same sample was also taken into another study, of T cells of mothers and their children.

Sequenced sample: blood. The source is a boy younger than 18 in good health. The CDR3 runs from the conserved cysteine through the conserved F or W. Each record gives: V gene, D gene, clone size, J gene, CDR3 protein, CDR3 DNA. D genes are given only for firm matches. Not all rows give a size; the values are once, few, many and, for expanded clones, a class.

>TRBV7-9|TRBD2|few|TRBJ2-1
CASSLVSGRAWNEQFF
TGTGCCAGCAGCTTAGTATCAGGGAGGGCCTGGAATGAGCAGTTCTTC
>TRBV5-1|.|many|TRBJ1-1
CASSSGLLNTEAFF
TGTGCCAGCAGTTCGGGACTGTTGAACACTGAAGCTTTCTTT
>TRBV30|TRBD1|.|TRBJ2-7
CAWSGDRGQSGYEQYF
TGTGCCTGGAGTGGGGACAGGGGCCAAAGCGGGTACGAGCAGTACTTC
>TRBV5-1|.|few|TRBJ2-5
CASSLPTETQYF
TGCGCCAGCAGCTTACCCACAGAGACCCAGTACTTC
>TRBV12-3/TRBV12-4|TRBD1|.|TRBJ2-7
CASGTVINYEQYF
TGTGCCAGTGGGACAGTGATTAACTACGAGCAGTACTTC
>TRBV5-1|TRBD2|once|TRBJ2-1
CASSLQLGLASDEQFF
TGCGCCAGCAGCTTGCAACTGGGACTAGCATCCGATGAGCAGTTCTTC
>TRBV5-1|.|.|TRBJ2-3
CASSLGKSTDTQYF
TGCGCCAGCAGCTTAGGGAAGAGCACAGATACGCAGTATTTT
>TRBV29-1|.|few|TRBJ1-1
CSVRDANTEAFF
TGCAGCGTTAGGGACGCAAACACTGAAGCTTTCTTT
>TRBV20-1|.|many|TRBJ2-5
CSARVSRKQETQYF
TGCAGTGCTAGAGTTTCGCGGAAACAAGAGACCCAGTACTTC
>TRBV5-1|.|few|TRBJ1-3
CASSRDGSSGNTIYF
TGCGCCAGCAGTCGGGACGGCAGCTCTGGAAACACCATATATTTT
>TRBV25-1|.|few|TRBJ1-1
CASSALGGGGTEAFF
TGTGCCAGCAGTGCACTCGGAGGCGGGGGTACTGAAGCTTTCTTT
>TRBV4-3|.|.|TRBJ1-2
CASSAERDLGVGYTF
TGCGCCAGCAGCGCAGAAAGAGACCTTGGGGTTGGCTACACCTTC
>TRBV20-1|TRBD2|few|TRBJ2-3
CSARVAGGGDTQYF
TGCAGTGCTAGGGTGGCGGGGGGGGGAGATACGCAGTATTTT
>TRBV20-1|.|few|TRBJ1-1
CSAKDSRDTEAFF
TGCAGTGCTAAAGACAGTCGGGACACTGAAGCTTTCTTT
>TRBV7-9|.|few|TRBJ1-4
CASSQQEGFVEKLFF
TGTGCCAGCAGCCAGCAGGAGGGCTTTGTTGAAAAACTGTTTTTT
>TRBV29-1|.|few|TRBJ1-1
CSVADGGVGTEAFF
TGCAGCGTTGCCGATGGCGGGGTCGGCACTGAAGCTTTCTTT
>TRBV29-1|.|.|TRBJ2-7
CSVLESGEQYF
TGCAGCGTTTTGGAGAGCGGCGAGCAGTACTTC
>TRBV19|.|.|TRBJ1-5
CASTLRRVNQPQHF
TGTGCCAGTACCTTACGCCGGGTGAATCAGCCCCAGCATTTT
>TRBV11-2|TRBD2|few|TRBJ2-3
CASSSRGLASGRGSGVTDTQYF
TGTGCCAGCAGCTCGAGAGGATTAGCTAGCGGGAGAGGGTCGGGTGTGACAGATACGCAGTATTTT
>TRBV7-9|.|.|TRBJ1-1
CASNDTGVLITEAFF
TGTGCCAGCAATGATACGGGGGTATTAATCACTGAAGCTTTCTTT
>TRBV27|.|.|TRBJ1-6
CASSRPAGGTRSPLHF
TGTGCCAGCAGTCGACCAGCTGGGGGCACTAGGTCACCCCTCCACTTT